One sample yielded the 17 T cell receptor beta chains listed below, sequenced in a study of neurological immune-mediated disorders. TCRdb independently ran MiXCR on the 5' RACE reads; one entry per CDR3 protein. The sample has 50,000 or so distinct CDR3 sequences, roughly 26% seen once. Sequencing used PBMCs. The source is a woman aged 70-85 years in good health.

This clonotype was observed many times. The chain carries TRBV20-1 and TRBJ1-2; D gene uncertain. Germline V CDR1 and CDR2: DFQATT, SNEGSKA (reference sequence). Deletions cut 6 bases from V and 5 bases from J, with 10 bases between. The CDR3 totals 11 residues. CDR3 in DNA: TGCAGTGCCCCAGACGGTTATGGCTACACCTTC. It translates to CSAPDGYGYTF.

This clonotype was observed many times. The V and J genes are TRBV3-1 and TRBJ1-3, with TRBD1 as a possible D gene (6 bases). Germline values: CDR1 LGHDT, CDR2 YNNKEL (reference sequence). The CDR3 spans 14 residues. V was cut by 4 bases and J by 3 bases, with 10 bases left in between. The DNA for the CDR3 is TGTGCCAGCAGCCTATTGACAGGTGGAAACACCATATATTTT. Protein: CASSLLTGGNTIYF.

The rearrangement links TRBV27 to TRBJ1-5; a possible D gene is TRBD1 (6 bases). Between the trimmed V and J ends, which lost 2 bases and 7 bases, there was a span of 18 bases. This CDR3 comprises 16 residues. In germline, CDR1 is MNHEY, CDR2 SMNVEV (reference sequence). This CDR3 reads CASSLMFVGGGQPQHF. CDR3 DNA: TGTGCCAGCAGTTTAATGTTTGTAGGGGGTGGACAGCCCCAGCATTTT.

The table lists this clonotype with many counts. The chain combines TRBV20-1 with TRBJ2-7; TRBD2 matches at 14 bases. The CDR3 is 13 amino acids. CDR1 and CDR2 (germline): DFQATT, SNEGSKA (reference sequence). Unmatched junction bases numbered 4, after V lost 6 bases and J lost 6 bases. In DNA form, the CDR3 reads TGCAGTGCCGTAGGACTAGCGGGAGGCGAGCAGTACTTC. This gives the protein CSAVGLAGGEQYF.

Many counts were recorded for this clonotype. This chain links TRBV5-1 with TRBJ1-1; 8 bases are shared with TRBD1. Unmatched junction bases numbered 4, after V lost 5 bases and J lost 1 base. There are 14 residues in the CDR3. Germline V lookup: CDR1 SGHRS, CDR2 YFSETQ. The CDR3 spells CASSSGGPNTEAFF. CDR3 DNA: TGCGCCAGCAGTTCAGGGGGCCCGAACACTGAAGCTTTCTTT.

The rearrangement uses TRBV28 and TRBJ2-1; TRBD1 matches at 10 bases. Losses at the gene ends were 2 bases for V and 2 bases for J; bases not matched to a gene: 3. Germline CDR1 MDHEN, CDR2 SYDVKM. The CDR3 contains 16 residues. The DNA of the CDR3 is TGTGCCAGCAGTTTACCGGACAGGGGGGCCTACAATGAGCAGTTCTTC. This translates into CASSLPDRGAYNEQFF.

This clonotype was counted ten times or more. The chain links TRBV6-1 to TRBJ1-5; possibly TRBD1 for D (6 bases). Per the germline V gene, CDR1 is MNHNS and CDR2 is SASEGT. The CDR3 consists of 16 residues. Trimming removed 7 bases from V and 2 bases from J, with 18 bases in between. CDR3 DNA: TGTGCCAGCACCAGAGGAGGGGGGGGTGGCAATCAGCCCCAGCATTTT. It translates to CASTRGGGGGNQPQHF.

In regard to this clonotype: Likely a read error: the CDR3 ends without its conserved phenylalanine or tryptophan. The chain couples TRBV24-1 to TRBJ1-5; no clear D. CDR1 is KGHDR, CDR2 SFDVKD, per germline. The CDR3 runs to 12 residues. CDR3 amino acids: CATSGPNRPQHL. DNA for the CDR3: TGTGCCACCAGTGGACCGAATCGGCCCCAGCATTTA.

There are many counts of this clonotype. This chain links TRBV5-5 with TRBJ2-5; tentatively, D is TRBD1 (6 bases). Germline V gene data show CDR1 as SGHKS and CDR2 as YYEKEE (reference sequence). The germline V and J ends were trimmed by 0 bases and 1 base, with 10 bases remaining between them. This CDR3 contains 15 residues. For the CDR3, the DNA is TGTGCCAGCAGCTTGGCCCCGGACAGCCAAGAGACCCAGTACTTC. Amino acid sequence: CASSLAPDSQETQYF.

This clonotype showed up many times. The chain couples TRBV20-1 to TRBJ2-7, with 7 bases fitting TRBD2. The CDR3 has 14 amino acids. The junction had 8 bases not matched to a gene; V was cut back by 5 bases and J by 1 base. Germline assignment: CDR1 DFQATT and CDR2 SNEGSKA (reference sequence). The CDR3 is CSAGRGTGSYEQYF. The CDR3 DNA reads as TGCAGTGCTGGGCGGGGGACGGGGTCCTACGAGCAGTACTTC.

This clonotype was recorded many times. The V call is TRBV20-1, the J call TRBJ2-1, with 15 bases fitting TRBD2. The junction had 2 bases not matched to a gene; V was cut back by 1 base and J by 4 bases. Germline V gene data show CDR1 as DFQATT and CDR2 as SNEGSKA (reference sequence). This CDR3 has 16 amino acids. The CDR3 spells CSARVGTSGGYNEQFF. The CDR3 DNA reads TGCAGTGCTAGAGTCGGGACTAGCGGGGGGTACAATGAGCAGTTCTTC.

This clonotype has at least ten counts. The chain is built from TRBV15 and TRBJ1-2; 8 bases align to TRBD1. V was pared by 4 bases and J by 7 bases, with 8 bases of the junction left unmatched. The CDR3 has 14 residues. The germline gives CDR1 LNHNV, CDR2 YYDKDF (reference sequence). CDR3 in DNA: TGTGCCACCAGCAAAGCAGGGGGCGATCGTGGCTACACCTTC. Translating gives CATSKAGGDRGYTF.

This clonotype was counted at least ten times. V usage is TRBV10-3 and J usage is TRBJ1-2, with D tentatively TRBD1 (5 bases). Germline CDR1 ENHRY, CDR2 SYGVKD. CDR3 size: 15 residues. The V end lost 3 bases, the J end lost 4 bases, and 15 bases lay between the germline ends. CDR3 residues: CAISDRDGLTYGYTF. Written as DNA, the CDR3 is TGTGCCATCAGTGATAGGGACGGACTTACCTATGGCTACACCTTC.

This clonotype was counted many times. This chain links TRBV12-3 or TRBV12-4 with TRBJ1-1; D call uncertain. The V and J ends lost 3 bases and 2 bases respectively, with 7 bases between them. CDR3 length: 13 residues. Here the CDR3 reads CASSFTQNTEAFF. Written as DNA, the CDR3 is TGTGCCAGCAGTTTTACCCAAAACACTGAAGCTTTCTTT.

In this sample, this clonotype turned up a few times. The chain uses TRBV7-2 and TRBJ2-3; 11 nucleotides align to TRBD2. J gave up 4 bases and V 6 bases, and 3 bases lay outside the gene matches. The CDR3 extends over 14 amino acids. The germline V gene encodes CDR1 SGHTA and CDR2 FQGNSA. CDR3 sequence: CASSGTSGSDTQYF. In DNA, the CDR3 is TGTGCCAGCAGTGGGACTAGCGGTTCAGATACGCAGTATTTT.

This sequence joins TRBV30 and TRBJ2-3; D is ambiguous. The CDR3 is made up of 14 amino acids. Deletions cut 4 bases from V and 0 bases from J, with 11 bases between. Germline V CDR1 and CDR2: GTSNPN, SVGIG (reference sequence). Here the CDR3 reads CAWKANPSTDTQYF. The CDR3 coding sequence is TGTGCCTGGAAAGCTAACCCGAGCACAGATACGCAGTATTTT.

This clonotype occurred many times. The V gene is TRBV3-1, the J gene TRBJ2-3; 9 nucleotides match TRBD2. CDR1 is LGHDT and CDR2 is YNNKEL in the germline V gene (reference sequence). V shed 5 bases and J 6 bases; nucleotides not matched to a gene: 9. The CDR3 consists of 15 residues. DNA for the CDR3: TGTGCCAGCAGCTCCTCGACTAGCGGTCTCGATACGCAGTATTTT. Its translation is CASSSSTSGLDTQYF.